This T cell receptor beta chain was identified in a study of post-analysis software for immune sequencing data. Study-level results: Those with multiple sclerosis, the patient group, showed significantly lower normalized Chao1 diversity than controls. There were five TRBV segments more frequent in patients than controls, and TRBV5-6, TRBV5-1 and TRBV20-1 were among them.

cDNA libraries for TCR beta contained unique molecular identifiers. TCRdb ran MiXCR on the PCR reads and lists one entry per CDR3 protein. The sample consists of some 890,000 distinct CDR3 sequences, roughly 58% of them appearing once. Germline V lookup: CDR1 SGHTA, CDR2 FQGTGA. V was cut by 0 bases and J by 6 bases, with 11 bases left in between. CDR3 length: 14 amino acids. Of note for this clonotype: What it binds is unknown.

The sequence was collected from a girl aged 5-17 years with multiple sclerosis. This chain joins TRBV7-3 and TRBJ1-2; the D gene is possibly TRBD1 (5 bases). The sequenced material came from blood. DNA for the CDR3: TGTGCCAGCAGCTTAACCGCGGGACGCGATGGCTACACCTTC. Amino acids: CASSLTAGRDGYTF.